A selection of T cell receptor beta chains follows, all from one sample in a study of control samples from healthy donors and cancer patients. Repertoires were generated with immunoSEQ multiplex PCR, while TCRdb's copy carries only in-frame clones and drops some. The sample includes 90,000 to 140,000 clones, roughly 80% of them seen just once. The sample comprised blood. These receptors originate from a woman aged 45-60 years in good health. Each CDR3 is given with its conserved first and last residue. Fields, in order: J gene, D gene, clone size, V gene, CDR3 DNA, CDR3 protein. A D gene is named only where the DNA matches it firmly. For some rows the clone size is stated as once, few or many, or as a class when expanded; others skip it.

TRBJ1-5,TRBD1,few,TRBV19,TGTGCCAGTAGTATAAGGACAGGGGGTATTCAGCCCCAGCATTTT,CASSIRTGGIQPQHF
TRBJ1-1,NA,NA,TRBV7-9,TGTGCCAGCAGCAACCGACAGTTCACTGAAGCTTTCTTT,CASSNRQFTEAFF
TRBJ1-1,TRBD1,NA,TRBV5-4,TGTGCCAGCAGCTTGCCACAGGGGGGAGACACTGAAGCTTTCTTT,CASSLPQGGDTEAFF
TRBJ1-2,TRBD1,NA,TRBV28,TGTGCCAGCAGTCTAATAGACAGGGGGCTTGGCTACACCTTC,CASSLIDRGLGYTF
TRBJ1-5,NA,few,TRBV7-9,TGTGCCAGCAGCTTAGAAGGTCCTCAGCCCCAGCATTTT,CASSLEGPQPQHF
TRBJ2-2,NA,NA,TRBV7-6,TGTGCCAGCAGCTTAGCGCTCAGGGTTCTCGACGGGGAGCTGTTTTTT,CASSLALRVLDGELFF
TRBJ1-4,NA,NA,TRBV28,TGTGCCAGCAGTTTATCACGAGGGACGGATGAAAAACTGTTTTTT,CASSLSRGTDEKLFF
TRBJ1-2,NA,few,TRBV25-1,TGTGCCAGCAGTGAACCCCTGGACACCGGTGGGTATGGCTACACCTTC,CASSEPLDTGGYGYTF
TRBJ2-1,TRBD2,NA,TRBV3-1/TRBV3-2,TGTGCCAGCAGCCAAGGGGGAGAGGGATTCGACGGGAGGGAGAATGAGCAGTTCTTC,CASSQGGEGFDGRENEQFF
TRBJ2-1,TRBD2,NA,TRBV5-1,TGCGCCAGCAGCTTGGACGTAGCGGGTTACAATGAGCAGTTCTTC,CASSLDVAGYNEQFF
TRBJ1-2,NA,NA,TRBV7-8,TGTGCCAGCAGCTTAGTCTCCTATGGCTACACCTTC,CASSLVSYGYTF
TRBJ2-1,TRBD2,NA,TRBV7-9,TGTGCCAGCAGCGACGGACTAGTCTACAATGAGCAGTTCTTC,CASSDGLVYNEQFF
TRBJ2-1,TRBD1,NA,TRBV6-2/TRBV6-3,TGTGCCAGCAGTTTCAGGGGGTCCTACAATGAGCAGTTCTTC,CASSFRGSYNEQFF
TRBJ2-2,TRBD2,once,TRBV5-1,TGCGCCAGCAGCTTGATTGGGGGGGACACCGGGGAGCTGTTTTTT,CASSLIGGDTGELFF
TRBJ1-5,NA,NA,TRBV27,TGTGCCAGCAGTCCACGCGTGGGGGGGCCAGGGTTCTCTGATCAGCCCCAGCATTTT,CASSPRVGGPGFSDQPQHF
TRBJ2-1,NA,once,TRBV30,TGTGCCTGGAGTAGCGATACTTCATACAATGAGCAGTTCTTC,CAWSSDTSYNEQFF
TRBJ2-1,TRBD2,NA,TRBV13,TGTGCCAGCAGCTTAGGGCTAGCGGGGGGGCAGGTGCAGTTCTTC,CASSLGLAGGQVQFF
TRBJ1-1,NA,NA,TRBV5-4,TGTGCCAGCAGCCCCAAAGTTGGAACGATGAACACTGAAGCTTTCTTT,CASSPKVGTMNTEAFF
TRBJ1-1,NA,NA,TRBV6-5,TGTGCCAGCAGTTACTTGGAGAACACTGAAGCTTTCTTT,CASSYLENTEAFF
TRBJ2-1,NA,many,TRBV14,TGTGCCAGCAGCCAAGACCTTGGACATGACAATGAGCAGTTCTTC,CASSQDLGHDNEQFF
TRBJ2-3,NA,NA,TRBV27,TGTGCCAGCAGTAGGAGTACCACGGATACGCAGTATTTT,CASSRSTTDTQYF
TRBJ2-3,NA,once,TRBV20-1,TGCAGTGCTAGAAACCGGGATACGCAGTATTTT,CSARNRDTQYF
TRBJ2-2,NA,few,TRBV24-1,TGTGCCACCAGTGGTGGAAACAGGATGAACACCGGGGAGCTGTTTTTT,CATSGGNRMNTGELFF
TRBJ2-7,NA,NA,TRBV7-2,TGTGCCAGCAGCTTACCCGCAGGGAGTACCTACGAGCAGTACTTC,CASSLPAGSTYEQYF
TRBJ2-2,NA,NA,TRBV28,TGTGCCACCGAACAATTCTCCAACCCGAACACCGGGGAGCTGTTTTTT,CATEQFSNPNTGELFF
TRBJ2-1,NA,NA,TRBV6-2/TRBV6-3,TGTGCCAGCAGTTACTCGATCCGGCGCAATGAGCAGTTCTTC,CASSYSIRRNEQFF